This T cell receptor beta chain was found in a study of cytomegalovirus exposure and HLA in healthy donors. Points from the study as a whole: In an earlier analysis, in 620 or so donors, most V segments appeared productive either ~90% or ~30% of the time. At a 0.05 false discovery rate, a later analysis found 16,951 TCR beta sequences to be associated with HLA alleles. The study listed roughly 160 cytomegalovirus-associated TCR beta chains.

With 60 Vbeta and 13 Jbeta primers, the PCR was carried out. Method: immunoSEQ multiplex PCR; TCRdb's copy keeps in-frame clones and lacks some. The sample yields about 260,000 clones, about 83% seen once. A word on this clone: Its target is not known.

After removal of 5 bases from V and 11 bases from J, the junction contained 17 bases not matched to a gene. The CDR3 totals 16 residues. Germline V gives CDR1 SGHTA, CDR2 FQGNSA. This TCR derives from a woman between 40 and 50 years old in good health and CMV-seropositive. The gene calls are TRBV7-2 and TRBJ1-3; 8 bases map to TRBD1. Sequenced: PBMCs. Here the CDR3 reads CASSPEDRALSRAIYF. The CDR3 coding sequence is TGTGCCAGCAGCCCTGAGGACAGGGCACTGAGTCGGGCCATATATTTT.